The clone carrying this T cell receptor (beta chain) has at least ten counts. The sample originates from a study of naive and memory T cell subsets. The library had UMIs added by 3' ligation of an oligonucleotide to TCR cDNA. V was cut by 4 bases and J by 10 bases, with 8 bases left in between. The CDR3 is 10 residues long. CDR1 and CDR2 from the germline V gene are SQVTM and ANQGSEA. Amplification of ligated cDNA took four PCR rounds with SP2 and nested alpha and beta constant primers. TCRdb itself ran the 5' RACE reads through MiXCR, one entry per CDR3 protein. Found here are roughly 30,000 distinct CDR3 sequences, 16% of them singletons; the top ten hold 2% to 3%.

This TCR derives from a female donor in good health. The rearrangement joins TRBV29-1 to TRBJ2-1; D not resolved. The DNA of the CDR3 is TGCAGCGTTGTTCCCCCCGAGCAGTTCTTC. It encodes CSVVPPEQFF.